The 5 T cell receptor beta chains below were found in one sample sequenced in a study of cytomegalovirus exposure and HLA in healthy donors. PCR involved 60 Vbeta and 13 Jbeta primers. Profiled with immunoSEQ multiplex PCR; TCRdb holds only in-frame clones, not every one. The sample yields around 78,000 clones, less than 75% seen once. The sample comprised PBMCs. Every receptor here comes from a man aged 25-45 years in good health and CMV-seropositive.

The J gene is TRBJ1-1, the V gene TRBV7-2; a possible D gene is TRBD1 (6 bases). CDR1 and CDR2 (germline): SGHTA, FQGNSA. The CDR3 loop spans 11 amino acids. V lost 6 bases and J lost 7, with 9 bases in between. The CDR3 region is CASSRGGEAFF. DNA of the CDR3: TGTGCCAGCAGTAGGGGGGGTGAAGCTTTCTTT.

The J gene is TRBJ1-6, the V gene TRBV9, with TRBD1 identical over 8 bases. Germline V gives CDR1 SGDLS, CDR2 YYNGEE. The CDR3 length is 13 residues. V dropped 9 bases and J dropped 5; count of bases not matched to a gene: 4. The CDR3 protein is CANWTGHNSPLHF. The CDR3 region has the DNA TGTGCCAACTGGACAGGGCATAATTCACCCCTCCACTTT.

Comments on this clone: The same CDR3 can be traced to other DNA sequences in this sample. The rearrangement links TRBV6-5 to TRBJ1-6; D not resolved. The CDR3 runs to 13 residues. Trimming cost V 0 bases and J 8 bases, with 5 bases left between them. Germline CDR1 reads MNHEY; CDR2 reads SVGAGI. CDR3 sequence: CASSYSQDSPLHF. The CDR3 DNA is TGTGCCAGCAGTTACTCGCAGGATTCACCCCTCCACTTT.

This clone was detected a few times. The CDR3 spells CASSLQRANDYEQYF. The CDR3 coding sequence is TGTGCCAGCAGCCTCCAGCGGGCTAACGACTACGAGCAGTACTTC. The chain combines TRBV7-2 with TRBJ2-7, with D perhaps TRBD2 (6 bases). Per the germline V gene, CDR1 is SGHTA and CDR2 is FQGNSA. There are 15 residues in the CDR3. V was trimmed by 5 bases and J by 3 bases, leaving 17 bases between them.

The chain employs TRBV6-1 and TRBJ1-5, with D possibly being TRBD1 (6 bases). Germline CDR1 and CDR2: MNHNS and SASEGT. Trimming cost V 3 bases and J 7 bases, with 16 bases left between them. The CDR3 contains 15 residues. The CDR3 DNA reads as TGTGCCAGCAGTGACGCAGGGGTTTCAGCCCAGCCCCAGCATTTT. Residues: CASSDAGVSAQPQHF.